This T cell receptor beta chain came from a study of cytomegalovirus exposure and HLA in healthy donors (dated by TCRdb to the late 2010s). Regarding the complete study: An earlier analysis of roughly 500 of the donors reported around 280 Gb of sequence data and some 110 million unique TCR beta sequences obtained from some 170 million T cells. Roughly 290 gigabases of sequencing data and roughly 81 million unique TCR sequences made up an early release that covered fewer than 650 HLA-typed donors. Of the roughly 400 genotyped donors, approximately 82% fell in the genetic ancestry cluster associated with self-reported Caucasian donors. The aim of the study was to test whether cataloging public T cell receptors could identify signatures of past pathogen exposure. The study profiled the T cell repertoires of fewer than 850 subjects by immunosequencing and related them to cytomegalovirus serostatus. Along with the approximately 600-subject first cohort, a separate validation cohort of roughly 110 different subjects was used. To predict cytomegalovirus infection status, the study brought together high-throughput TCR immunosequencing, statistical association of individual TCRs with disease status, and machine learning. In a later analysis, previously published TCR beta repertoires from 550 to 700 donors were re-analyzed and high-resolution HLA genotyping was added so that TCR occurrence patterns could be studied. In the later analysis, no new phenotypic data were used to find candidate immune exposures; instead, reliance was placed on TCR beta sequences and their occurrence across donors. An earlier analysis of approximately 580 of the donors used high-throughput TCR beta sequencing to judge whether each TCR beta V gene segment behaved as functional or pseudogenic. Donor age, sex, ethnicity and CMV serostatus were compiled alongside the repertoire data. A later genetic analysis took genome-wide SNP genotypes for about 65% of the 666 donors and used that subset as a discovery cohort. Every repertoire in the discovery cohort had been generated on one and the same sequencing platform. HLA typing included class I and class II loci at four-digit resolution. Typing coverage varied by locus: roughly 620-640 donors for A, B, C, DRB1 and DQB1; roughly 510 for DQA1; about 590 for DPA1; more than 450 for DPB1. Because of strong linkage in the cohort, roughly five DR-DQ haplotypes were treated as single units for association and clustering. Among approximately 370 genotyped donors of the cohort, an average of about 240,000 unique TCR beta nucleotide sequences was sequenced per donor, of which about 18% were non-productive.

A word on this clone: No cognate antigen has been identified for it. No base quality information exists; no much larger clone differs at one position.

Beyond this particular receptor, the publication reports: It was suggested by the authors that the approach could potentially be generalized to other disease states and immunological phenotypes. In a later analysis, several top co-occurrence clusters were reported to appear linked to parvovirus B19, influenza, CMV and Epstein-Barr virus. A further reported finding was that TCR beta sequences accurately predicted the HLA-A and HLA-B alleles for most subjects in the first cohort. While some public TCRs were present in many individuals, most TCR sequences turned up only very rarely across donors. Because HLA typing was missing for some donors at each locus, association tests included only the typed subset. A later analysis found that TCR association rates varied across HLA loci, with DRB1 alleles showing the most associated TCRs and HLA-C alleles the fewest. Because the 87-base-pair reads could not distinguish some IMGT-functional V segments, including TRBV6-2 and TRBV6-3, those segments were excluded. The classifier was reported to diagnose cytomegalovirus status with high specificity and sensitivity in both the original and validation cohorts. According to a later genetic analysis, donors in an Asian-associated ancestry cluster had fewer N-insertions in productive TCRs than the approximately 630-donor mean. Most CMV-associated TCR beta chains appeared to be HLA-restricted in a later analysis, and the HLA associations seemed to be driven largely by CMV exposure. The presence/absence analyses assumed that sequencing depth was roughly uniform across donors, and that assumption may not be true. For the cohort, immune exposure information was limited to CMV serostatus. A few of the identified cytomegalovirus-associated TCR beta chains were confirmed in vitro to be specific for cytomegalovirus antigens. Assigning TCR associations to individual alleles was difficult when HLA alleles, especially DR and DQ, strongly co-occurred. At a false discovery rate of 0.05, a later analysis linked under 20,000 TCR beta sequences to specific HLA alleles. A later genetic analysis associated a missense DCLRE1C variant with V-gene and J-gene trimming of TCR beta chains, and an independent cohort replicated the association. In an earlier analysis of 450 to 750 of the donors, most TCR beta V segments appeared in productive rearrangements about 87% or about 30% of the time, broadly matching IMGT annotations. The sequencing pipeline was judged likely to have produced a cluster of highly shared sequence variants as a technical artifact. Correlated functional status among segregating V segments might be attributable to linkage disequilibrium, but an unknown experimental factor could not be ruled out. In a later analysis, HLA-associated TCR beta chains were found to be more clonally expanded and to have lower generation probabilities than equally common non-associated chains. The study listed 164 TCR beta chains as associated with cytomegalovirus. Seventeen rarely observed V segments, including chromosome 9 orphons, were excluded from the earlier analysis of some 590 of the donors because counts were too low. In this cohort, only TCR beta chains were sequenced, and detectable features were limited by the absence of alpha or paired-chain data.

Library method: the immunoSEQ multiplex PCR assay. For the multiplex PCR, a mixture combining 60 forward primers for TCR Vbeta segments and 13 reverse primers for TCR Jbeta segments was used. The CDR3 region of rearranged TCR beta genes was amplified from genomic DNA with a multiplex PCR assay. On the Illumina HiSeq System, the amplified TCR beta libraries were sequenced as 87-base-pair reads. Turning to the authors' computational methods: A later analysis counted about 82 million unique TCR beta chains across the 550 to 800 repertoires, and some 12 million of these chains were shared by at least two donors. A nearest-neighbor algorithm error-corrected the raw reads and collapsed the reads into unique sequences, merging closely related sequences to remove PCR and sequencing errors. V, D and J gene segments were assigned by aligning CDR3 sequences to IMGT reference sequences. For a sequence to be retained, at least a six-nucleotide match to both a V gene segment and a J gene segment was required. A rearrangement counted as productive if the CDR3 had no stop codons and remained in frame with V and J, and every other rearrangement counted as non-productive. CDR3 was defined by IMGT convention, running from the second conserved V-encoded cysteine to the conserved J-encoded phenylalanine. Sequences without an unambiguous match to a single V gene segment were excluded from the earlier analysis of about 600 of the donors. In an earlier analysis of a few hundred of the donors, V segments were called functional above 56.7% productive rearrangements and were called segregating when the between-donor standard deviation exceeded 5%. A statistical classification framework was developed to diagnose cytomegalovirus status using the catalog of TCR beta chain sequences. In a later analysis, V and J genes were assigned by comparing TCR nucleotide sequences against IMGT/GENE-DB human TR gene sequences. The TCRdist pipeline was used in a later analysis to assign CDR3 sequences and most-parsimonious VDJ recombination scenarios. A later analysis defined each TCR beta chain by its CDR3 amino acid sequence plus V-gene family, and excluded reads lacking a unique V-gene family. A later analysis removed roughly 590 highly shared, low-generation-probability nucleotide sequences to deal with suspected cross-contamination and a sequencing artifact. For each public chain, a later analysis derived a clonal expansion index from normalized ranks of inferred template counts within each repertoire. In a later analysis, generation probabilities were computed with a VDJ recombination model fitted to out-of-frame rearrangements, and the resulting probabilities were checked against IGoR. Hypergeometric tests were used in a later analysis to score TCR-TCR, TCR-HLA and TCR-CMV co-occurrence, with a repertoire-size bias correction applied to the TCR pairs. In a later analysis, false discovery rates were estimated by permuting HLA or CMV assignments 20 times. In a later analysis, co-occurring TCRs were grouped using DBSCAN, with TCRdist sequence similarity added in when clustering inside HLA-allele-positive subsets. For co-occurrence clustering, repertoires with fewer than 30,000 or more than 120,000 public chains were excluded, along with four or five repertoires with anomalous nucleotide sharing. TCRdb limited this immuneACCESS table to in-frame rearrangements with V and J called. A share of clones is missing; checked studies link under half to unresolved V genes, and the rest is unexplained. V, J and clone size were drawn from that table, and D and trimming were deduced from the DNA. The sample table records 150,000 to 200,000 clones; around 82% of these occur just once. More than 1.5% of the sample comes from the top ten.

The CDR3 numbers 15 residues from cysteine through phenylalanine. The read is trimmed to its CDR3 DNA, 45 bases read in frame from base 1. CDR1 LNHNV and CDR2 YYDKDF are derived from the germline V gene (reference sequence). Unmatched junction bases come to 6, with V trimmed by 3 bases and J by 4 bases. The cohort was made up of about 670 healthy bone marrow donors. All cohort members were sampled while nominally healthy, although unrecorded immune exposures were likely present. The donor was CMV seronegative and belonged to the group of more than 300 seronegative cohort members. Every donor gave a peripheral blood sample, and the peripheral blood mononuclear cells from that sample were used for TCR beta sequencing. Genomic DNA extraction from the blood cell samples was performed with the Qiagen DNeasy Blood Extraction Kit.

Source material: PBMCs. The chain was built from TRBV15 and TRBJ2-4; TRBD2 agrees with 7 junctional bases. This sequence was found in a man younger than 35 in good health and CMV-seronegative. The DNA reads TGTGCCACCAGCAGGCTCTCTAGCGGAAAAAACATTCAGTACTTC. This is translated as CATSRLSSGKNIQYF.